Shown below are 14 T cell receptor beta chains from a single sample sequenced in a study of T cell repertoires in cytomegalovirus infection. One entry per CDR3 protein, called by TCRdb with MiXCR from the reads. The profile shows tens of thousands of distinct CDR3 sequences, roughly 18% of them singletons. Their antigens are not known. Here the sequenced sample was CD8+ T cells from cultured PBMCs, taken from culture after CMV antigen stimulation. The receptors originated from a human donor in good health (CMV status not recorded). Some clones in this sample may be carry-over from other donors' samples.

In its sample, this clonotype was seen a few times. This rearrangement joins TRBV10-3 to TRBJ2-7; D call uncertain. CDR1 is ENHRY, CDR2 SYGVKD, per germline. The length of the CDR3 is 12 residues. Trimming pared 3 bases from V and 4 bases from J, leaving 7 bases between. As DNA, the CDR3 is TGTGCCATCAGTGAAGGGAAGTACGAGCAGTACTTC. Its translation: CAISEGKYEQYF.

The chain couples TRBV20-1 to TRBJ2-7, with D perhaps TRBD1 (7 bases). V was cut by 2 bases and J by 3 bases, with 8 bases left in between. The CDR3 contains 12 residues. Germline V gene lookup returns CDR1 DFQATT and CDR2 SNEGSKA (reference sequence). This CDR3 reads CSARQGGYEQYF. CDR3 DNA: TGCAGTGCTAGACAGGGGGGCTACGAGCAGTACTTC.

This clonotype showed up just a few times. The chain uses TRBV19 and TRBJ2-5, with 9 bases matching TRBD1. The CDR3 runs 15 residues. The trim removed 6 bases at V and 5 bases at J, leaving 10 bases unmatched. Germline-derived CDR1 and CDR2 are LNHDA and SQIVND (reference sequence). DNA for the CDR3: TGTGCCAGTAGCCAGGACAGGGGACTGGTGGAGACCCAGTACTTC. This codes for CASSQDRGLVETQYF.

This clonotype has only a few counts. The chain is built from TRBV4-2 and TRBJ2-1; 9 nucleotides align to TRBD2. The J segment lost 6 bases and the V segment lost 1 base, leaving 7 bases of the junction unmatched. Germline values: CDR1 LGHNA, CDR2 YNFKEQ. CDR3 length: 16 amino acids. The CDR3 coding sequence is TGTGCCAGCAGCCAAGCAAGCGGGGGGCCGGGCAATGAGCAGTTCTTC. Translation gives CASSQASGGPGNEQFF.

The rearrangement joins TRBV7-9 to TRBJ2-3; 7 nucleotides match TRBD2. Germline V gene sequence: CDR1 SEHNR, CDR2 FQNEAQ (reference sequence). V lost 5 bases, J lost 6 bases, and 5 bases stayed unmatched. This CDR3 has 13 residues. CDR3 coding DNA: TGTGCCAGCAGCCCGGGGGGAAGCGATACGCAGTATTTT. Amino acids: CASSPGGSDTQYF.

The chain has TRBV6-2 or TRBV6-3 and TRBJ2-2; D remains unclear. V lost 2 bases and J lost 7, with 11 bases in between. CDR3 size: 14 residues. CDR1 and CDR2 (germline): MNHEY, SVGEGT. The CDR3 loop is CASSYPPGNGELFF. CDR3 bases: TGTGCCAGCAGTTACCCCCCGGGCAACGGGGAGCTGTTTTTT.

This clonotype was observed a handful of times. The chain employs TRBV4-1 and TRBJ1-4; tentative D call: TRBD1 (5 bases). V was clipped by 0 bases and J by 4 bases, with 15 bases between them. Germline assignment: CDR1 MGHRA and CDR2 YSYEKL. This CDR3 has 17 amino acids. CDR3 sequence (DNA): TGCGCCAGCAGCCAAGAACTCCCGGGGCGGAATAATGAAAAACTGTTTTTT. This translates into CASSQELPGRNNEKLFF.

Only a few counts were recorded for this clonotype. This chain links TRBV27 with TRBJ2-4; a possible D gene is TRBD1 (5 bases). Looked up from germline, CDR1 is MNHEY and CDR2 is SMNVEV (reference sequence). Between the trimmed V and J ends, which lost 0 bases and 5 bases, there was a span of 11 bases. The CDR3 runs 15 residues. CDR3 region: CASSLSAATENIQYF. The CDR3 DNA reads as TGTGCCAGCAGTTTATCGGCCGCGACAGAAAACATTCAGTACTTC.

The chain carries TRBV12-3 or TRBV12-4 and TRBJ2-7; D may match TRBD1 or TRBD2 (5 bases each). With 5 bases removed from V and 2 bases from J, the gap between germline ends came to 10 bases. This CDR3 contains 13 residues. The CDR3 DNA is TGTGCCAGCAGTCGGGACGGCGCCTACGAGCAGTACTTC. Its translation: CASSRDGAYEQYF.

The J gene is TRBJ2-7, the V gene TRBV3-1; D is possibly TRBD2 (6 bases). Germline assignment: CDR1 LGHDT and CDR2 YNNKEL (reference sequence). The CDR3 totals 16 residues. Trimming stripped 0 bases from V and 1 base from J, with 13 bases between. CDR3 residues: CASSQDGGVRSYEQYF. CDR3 in DNA: TGTGCCAGCAGCCAAGACGGGGGAGTTAGATCCTACGAGCAGTACTTC.

This clonotype has at least ten counts. This chain uses TRBV2 with TRBJ2-7; 8 positions agree with TRBD2. Germline V gene sequence: CDR1 SNHLY, CDR2 FYNNEI. The CDR3 consists of 14 residues. The V and J ends lost 1 base and 5 bases, in that order; junction bases with no gene match: 4. CDR3 region: CASSEEGAGDEQYF. The CDR3, as DNA: TGTGCCAGCAGTGAAGAGGGAGCGGGGGACGAGCAGTACTTC.

This clonotype was observed a few times. CDR3 DNA: TGTGCCAGCAGTAGGAGTAGCGAGTCCTACAATGAGCAGTTCTTC. Its translation is CASSRSSESYNEQFF. V gene TRBV6-4 combines with J gene TRBJ2-1; weak D call: TRBD2 (5 bases). Germline CDR1 MRHNA, CDR2 SNTAGT. The CDR3 has 15 residues. Trimming took 5 bases from V and 1 from J, leaving 12 bases between them.

The genes are TRBV12-3 or TRBV12-4 and TRBJ1-4; perhaps TRBD1 as D (6 bases). The CDR3 extends over 15 amino acids. The germline V and J ends were trimmed by 1 base and 8 bases, with 14 bases remaining between them. The CDR3 protein is CASSLVQGPREKLFF. The CDR3 DNA is TGTGCCAGCAGTTTAGTTCAGGGGCCTCGGGAAAAACTGTTTTTT.

The V call is TRBV27, the J call TRBJ1-5; 7 nucleotides align to TRBD1. This CDR3 contains 14 residues. CDR1 is MNHEY, CDR2 SMNVEV, per germline (reference sequence). The J segment lost 7 bases and the V segment lost 6 bases, leaving 9 bases of the junction unmatched. The CDR3, as DNA: TGTGCCAGCAGCAAACAGGGGACTTTACAGCCCCAGCATTTT. It translates to CASSKQGTLQPQHF.